The rows below give T cell receptor beta chains drawn from one sample of a study of vaccination and CD4 T cells after COVID-19. These receptors' antigens are unknown. A single record per CDR3 protein comes from TCRdb applying MiXCR to the PCR reads. Of 9,000 to 10,000 distinct CDR3 sequences listed, about 48% are singletons. Sample: CD4+ T cells from blood, cultured in vitro. These receptors all come from a human donor who had recovered from COVID-19. CDR3s leave out the opening cysteine and the closing phenylalanine or tryptophan.

V: TRBV11-2
J: TRBJ2-2
CDR3: ASSLMGPGELF

V: TRBV6-1
J: TRBJ2-2
CDR3: ASSTRDRGSTGELF

V: TRBV7-2
J: TRBJ1-1
CDR3: ASSLDAGARSEAF

V: TRBV6-5
J: TRBJ2-2
CDR3: ASSYFLDGANTGELF

V: TRBV4-3
J: TRBJ2-5
CDR3: ASSQDRETQY

V: TRBV7-9
J: TRBJ2-7
CDR3: ASSGGWFENEQY

V: TRBV12-3/TRBV12-4
J: TRBJ2-5
CDR3: ASTRVGETQY

V: TRBV20-1
J: TRBJ1-1
CDR3: SARLDPWEPEAF

V: TRBV20-1
J: TRBJ2-7
CDR3: SGNRGSYEQY

V: TRBV20-1
J: TRBJ2-7
CDR3: SASSRSTYEQY

V: TRBV6-5
J: TRBJ2-5
CDR3: ASSSGTSGQETQY

V: TRBV7-2
J: TRBJ2-7
CDR3: ASSSSGTGSYEQY

V: TRBV5-1
J: TRBJ2-2
CDR3: ASSSNRAHTGELF

V: TRBV7-2
J: TRBJ2-6
CDR3: ASSLISESSGANVLT

V: TRBV10-3
J: TRBJ2-3
CDR3: AISDDRGRTDTQY

V: TRBV20-1
J: TRBJ1-1
CDR3: SADGTGGRLSTEAF

V: TRBV24-1
J: TRBJ2-2
CDR3: ATGTGTLNGELF

V: TRBV11-2
J: TRBJ2-1
CDR3: ASSDRNSGPVF

V: TRBV6-1
J: TRBJ1-5
CDR3: ASCPQQWSNQPQH

V: TRBV9
J: TRBJ2-5
CDR3: ASSVGGVAGETQY

V: TRBV9
J: TRBJ1-5
CDR3: ASSGGQGSSQPQH

V: TRBV15
J: TRBJ1-1
CDR3: ATSRDTPGGTEAF

V: TRBV11-2
J: TRBJ1-2
CDR3: ASSLDRGHGYT

V: TRBV6-1
J: TRBJ1-2
CDR3: ASKDRQLILYT

V: TRBV11-2
J: TRBJ2-5
CDR3: ASSRLAGQETQY

V: TRBV5-1
J: TRBJ2-1
CDR3: ASSLRSVYNEQF

V: TRBV30
J: TRBJ2-1
CDR3: AWSAGARKQF

V: TRBV20-1
J: TRBJ1-2
CDR3: SASGAYGYT

V: TRBV20-1
J: TRBJ2-7
CDR3: SAIPGQATYEQY

V: TRBV6-5
J: TRBJ2-2
CDR3: ASSSGQGPGELF

V: TRBV4-2
J: TRBJ1-1
CDR3: ASSQDRQGDSTEAF

V: TRBV28
J: TRBJ1-2
CDR3: ASSSSTGVMYRNFESGGYT

V: TRBV27
J: TRBJ2-5
CDR3: ASSSPTRNKETQY

V: TRBV7-3
J: TRBJ2-7
CDR3: ASSLRSQGSYEQY

V: TRBV2
J: TRBJ1-5
CDR3: ASSEGRYQPQH

V: TRBV7-9
J: TRBJ1-2
CDR3: ASSLGNT

V: TRBV6-1
J: TRBJ1-3
CDR3: ASSEGHSGNTIY

V: TRBV2
J: TRBJ1-3
CDR3: ASSAGNTIY

V: TRBV5-1
J: TRBJ2-1
CDR3: ASSLGTTPYNEQF

V: TRBV6-1
J: TRBJ2-7
CDR3: ASSPPGTSAGEQY

V: TRBV7-2
J: TRBJ1-1
CDR3: ASSVRYGPDRVNTEAF

V: TRBV21-1
J: TRBJ2-5
CDR3: ASSKAFRAPYQETQY

V: TRBV20-1
J: TRBJ2-7
CDR3: SARRDRPQVEQY

V: TRBV20-1
J: TRBJ2-1
CDR3: SARDGAASYNEQF

V: TRBV11-3
J: TRBJ2-6
CDR3: ASSSGSGANVLT

V: TRBV19
J: TRBJ2-1
CDR3: ASSIREGGHEQF

V: TRBV7-2
J: TRBJ1-1
CDR3: ASSLSPTGITEAF

V: TRBV28
J: TRBJ1-2
CDR3: ASSPDTYGYT

V: TRBV9
J: TRBJ1-1
CDR3: ASSVSGIRGTEAF

V: TRBV6-1
J: TRBJ2-5
CDR3: ASSPGPQQETQY